This T cell receptor (beta chain) emerged from a study of T cells in Graves' hyperthyroidism and ophthalmopathy. Findings of the study overall: Ophthalmopathy and stable hyperthyroidism were told apart by a 13 V-J model. Blood also carried most thyroid clonotypes expanded above 0.001.

It was RNA transcripts that yielded the amplified TCR beta CDR3 regions. The TCR CDR3 first-round RT-PCR relied on the HTBI primer set. TCRdb analysed the multiplex PCR reads with MiXCR anew, one entry per CDR3 protein. The sample holds approximately 420,000 distinct CDR3 sequences, just under 15% seen once. The CDR3 is 16 residues long. V was clipped by 5 bases and J by 3 bases; unmatched bases: 9. A few counts support this clonotype. Antigen unknown. Each diagnosis drew on symptoms, thyroxine, TRAb, thyroid ultrasound and orbital computed tomography findings. The chain is built from TRBV12-3 or TRBV12-4 and TRBJ2-3, with 9 bases fitting TRBD2. The receptor was derived from a woman in her thirties with Graves' hyperthyroidism. The sequenced sample was blood. Here the CDR3 reads CASSPPGLAVTDTQYF. The CDR3 coding sequence is TGTGCCAGCAGTCCACCGGGACTAGCAGTAACAGATACGCAGTATTTT.